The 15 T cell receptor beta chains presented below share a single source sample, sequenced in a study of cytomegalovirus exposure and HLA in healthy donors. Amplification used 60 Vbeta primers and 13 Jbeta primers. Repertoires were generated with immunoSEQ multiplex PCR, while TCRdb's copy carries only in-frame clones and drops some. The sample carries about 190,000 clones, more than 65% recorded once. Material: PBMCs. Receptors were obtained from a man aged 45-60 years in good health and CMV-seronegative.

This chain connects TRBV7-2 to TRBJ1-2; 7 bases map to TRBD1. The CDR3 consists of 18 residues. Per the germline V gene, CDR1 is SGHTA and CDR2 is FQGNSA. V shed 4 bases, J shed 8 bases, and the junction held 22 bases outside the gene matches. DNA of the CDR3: TGTGCCAGCAGCTCCGATGGGTGGGACAGTTCGCGCCCGTCGGGCTACACCTTC. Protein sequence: CASSSDGWDSSRPSGYTF.

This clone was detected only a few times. CDR3 sequence (DNA): TGTGCCACCAAGGACAGGGAGGGTTGGAGGCAGCCCCAGCATTTT. Translating gives CATKDREGWRQPQHF. V is TRBV19 and J is TRBJ1-5, with 8 nucleotides matching TRBD1. Per germline, CDR1 LNHDA and CDR2 SQIVND (reference sequence). CDR3 length equals 15 residues. The junction had 15 bases not matched to a gene; V was cut back by 10 bases and J by 7 bases. The whole variable domain, remainder taken from reference TRBV19 and TRBJ1-5, is DGGITQSPKYLFRKEGQNVTLSCEQNLNHDAMYWYRQDPGQGLRLIYYSQIVNDFQKGDIAEGYSVSREKKESFPLTVTSAQKNPTAFYLCATKDREGWRQPQHFGDGTRLSIL.

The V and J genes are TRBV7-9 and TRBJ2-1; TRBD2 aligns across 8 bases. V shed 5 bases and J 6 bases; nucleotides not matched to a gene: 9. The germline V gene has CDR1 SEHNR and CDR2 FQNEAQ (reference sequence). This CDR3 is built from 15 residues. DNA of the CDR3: TGTGCCAGCAGCCTCGGGGGGGGCACGGCCAATGAGCAGTTCTTC. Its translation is CASSLGGGTANEQFF.

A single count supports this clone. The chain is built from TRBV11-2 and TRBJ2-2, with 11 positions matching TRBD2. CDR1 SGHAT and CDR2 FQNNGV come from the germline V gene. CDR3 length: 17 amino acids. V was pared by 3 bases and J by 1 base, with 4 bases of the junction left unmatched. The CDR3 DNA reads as TGTGCCAGCAGCTTCGTTACTAGCGGGGGGAACACCGGGGAGCTGTTTTTT. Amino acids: CASSFVTSGGNTGELFF. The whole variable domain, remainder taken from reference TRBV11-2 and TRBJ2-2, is EAGVAQSPRYKIIEKRQSVAFWCNPISGHATLYWYQQILGQGPKLLIQFQNNGVVDDSQLPKDRFSAERLKGVDSTLKIQPAKLEDSAVYLCASSFVTSGGNTGELFFGEGSRLTVL.

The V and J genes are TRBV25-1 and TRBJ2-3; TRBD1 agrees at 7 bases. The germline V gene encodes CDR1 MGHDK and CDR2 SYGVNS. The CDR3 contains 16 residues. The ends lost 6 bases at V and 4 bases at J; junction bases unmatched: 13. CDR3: CASRARMAGTADTQYF. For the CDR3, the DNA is TGTGCCAGCAGGGCCCGGATGGCAGGGACAGCAGATACGCAGTATTTT.

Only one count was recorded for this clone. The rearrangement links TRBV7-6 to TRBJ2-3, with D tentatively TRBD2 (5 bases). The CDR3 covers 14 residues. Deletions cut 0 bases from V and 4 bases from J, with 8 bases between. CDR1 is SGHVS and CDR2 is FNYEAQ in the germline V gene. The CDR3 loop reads CASSLAAGADTQYF. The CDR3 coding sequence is TGTGCCAGCAGCTTAGCGGCCGGGGCAGATACGCAGTATTTT. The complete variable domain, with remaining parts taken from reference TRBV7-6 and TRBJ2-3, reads GAGVSQSPRYKVTKRGQDVALRCDPISGHVSLYWYRQALGQGPEFLTYFNYEAQQDKSGLPNDRFSAERPEGSISTLTIQRTEQRDSAMYRCASSLAAGADTQYFGPGTRLTVL.

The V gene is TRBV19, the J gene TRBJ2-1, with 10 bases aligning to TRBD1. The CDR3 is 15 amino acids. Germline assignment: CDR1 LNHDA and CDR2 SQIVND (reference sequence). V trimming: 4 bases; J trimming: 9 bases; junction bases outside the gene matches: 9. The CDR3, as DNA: TGTGCCAGTAGTAAGGACAGGGGGGCGCTTATTGAGCAGTTCTTC. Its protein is CASSKDRGALIEQFF. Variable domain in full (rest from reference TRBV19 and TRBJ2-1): DGGITQSPKYLFRKEGQNVTLSCEQNLNHDAMYWYRQDPGQGLRLIYYSQIVNDFQKGDIAEGYSVSREKKESFPLTVTSAQKNPTAFYLCASSKDRGALIEQFFGPGTRLTVL.

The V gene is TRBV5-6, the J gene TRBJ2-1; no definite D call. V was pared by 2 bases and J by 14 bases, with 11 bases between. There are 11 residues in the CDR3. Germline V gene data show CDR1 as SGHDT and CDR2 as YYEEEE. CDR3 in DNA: TGTGCCAGCAGCTTATCTGGAGTCGAGTTCTTC. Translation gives CASSLSGVEFF.

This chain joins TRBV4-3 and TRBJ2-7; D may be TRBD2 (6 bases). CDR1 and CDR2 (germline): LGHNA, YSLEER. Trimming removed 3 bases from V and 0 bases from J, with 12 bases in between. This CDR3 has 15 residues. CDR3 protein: CASSQIADSSYEQYF. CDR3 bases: TGCGCCAGCAGCCAGATAGCGGATAGCTCCTACGAGCAGTACTTC.

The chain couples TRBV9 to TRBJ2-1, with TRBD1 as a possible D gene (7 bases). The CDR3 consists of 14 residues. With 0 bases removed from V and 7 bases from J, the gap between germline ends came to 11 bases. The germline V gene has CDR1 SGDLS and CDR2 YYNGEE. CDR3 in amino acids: CASSVGAGGNEQFF. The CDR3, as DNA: TGTGCCAGCAGCGTAGGAGCAGGGGGGAATGAGCAGTTCTTC. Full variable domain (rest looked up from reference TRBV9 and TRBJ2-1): DSGVTQTPKHLITATGQRVTLRCSPRSGDLSVYWYQQSLDQGLQFLIQYYNGEERAKGNILERFSAQQFPDLHSELNLSSLELGDSALYFCASSVGAGGNEQFFGPGTRLTVL.

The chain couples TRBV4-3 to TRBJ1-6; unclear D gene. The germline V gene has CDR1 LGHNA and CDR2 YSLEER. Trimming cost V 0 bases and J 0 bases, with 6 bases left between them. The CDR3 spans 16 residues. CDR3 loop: CASSQEARSYNSPLHF. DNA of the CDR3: TGCGCCAGCAGCCAAGAGGCCCGCTCCTATAATTCACCCCTCCACTTT.

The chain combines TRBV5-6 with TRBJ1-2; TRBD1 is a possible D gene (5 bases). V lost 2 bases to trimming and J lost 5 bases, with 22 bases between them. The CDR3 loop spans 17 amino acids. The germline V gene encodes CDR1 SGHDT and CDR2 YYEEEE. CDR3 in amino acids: CASSLQRDVDRQYGYTF. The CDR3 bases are TGTGCCAGCAGCTTACAACGAGACGTGGACCGACAGTATGGCTACACCTTC.

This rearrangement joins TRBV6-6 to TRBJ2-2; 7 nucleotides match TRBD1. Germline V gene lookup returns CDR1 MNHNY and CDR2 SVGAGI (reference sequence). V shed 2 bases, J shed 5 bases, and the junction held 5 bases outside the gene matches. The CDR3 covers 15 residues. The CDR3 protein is CASSYEDRRTGELFF. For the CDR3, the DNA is TGTGCCAGCAGTTACGAGGACAGGCGTACCGGGGAGCTGTTTTTT.

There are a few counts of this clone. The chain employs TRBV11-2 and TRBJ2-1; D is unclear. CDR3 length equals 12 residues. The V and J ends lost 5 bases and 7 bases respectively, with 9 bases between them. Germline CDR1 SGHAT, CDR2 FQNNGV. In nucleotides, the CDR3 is TGTGCCAGCAGCCTCTCCGGGAATGAGCAGTTCTTC. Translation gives CASSLSGNEQFF.

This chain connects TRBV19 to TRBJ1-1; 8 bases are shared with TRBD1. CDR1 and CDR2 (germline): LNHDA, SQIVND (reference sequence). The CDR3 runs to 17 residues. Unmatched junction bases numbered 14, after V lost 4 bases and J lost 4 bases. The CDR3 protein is CASSTLKQGARITEAFF. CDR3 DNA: TGTGCCAGTAGTACGCTTAAGCAGGGGGCGCGGATCACTGAAGCTTTCTTT. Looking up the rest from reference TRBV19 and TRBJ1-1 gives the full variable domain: DGGITQSPKYLFRKEGQNVTLSCEQNLNHDAMYWYRQDPGQGLRLIYYSQIVNDFQKGDIAEGYSVSREKKESFPLTVTSAQKNPTAFYLCASSTLKQGARITEAFFGQGTRLTVV.